This TCR beta chain was documented in a study of identical twins. All donors were healthy, and all were Caucasian. This clonotype has only a few counts. Its specificity is not known. This CDR3 is 15 amino acids long. Germline lookup yields CDR1 SQVTM and CDR2 ANQGSEA. V shed 3 bases, J shed 4 bases, and the junction held 10 bases outside the gene matches. Study-wide findings and caveats: Invariant MAIT and iNKT cells could partly confound zero-insertion analyses. There were fewer insertions in abundant cord blood beta clonotypes, but memory repertoires showed no such pattern.

Unique molecular identifiers were present on the cDNA, which also gained a universal primer site by template switching. TCRdb passed the 5' RACE reads through MiXCR, listing each CDR3 protein once. The table has 450,000 to 650,000 distinct CDR3 sequences, approximately 16% seen once; the top ten hold 0.44%. The data were also submitted as part of a second study, on yellow fever vaccine responses in identical twins.

The rearrangement uses TRBV29-1 and TRBJ2-3; 7 nucleotides align to TRBD2. Source material: CD4+ T cells sorted from blood. The TCR comes from a woman aged 18-29 years in good health. The CDR3 loop reads CSVETGGSVADTQYF. The CDR3, as DNA: TGCAGCGTTGAGACTGGCGGGAGTGTCGCAGATACGCAGTATTTT.